This T cell receptor (beta chain) originates from a study of T cell responses to AZD1222 COVID-19 vaccine. Method: immunoSEQ multiplex PCR; TCRdb's copy keeps in-frame clones and lacks some. The repertoire holds roughly 200,000 clones, approximately 86% seen once, with approximately 7.7% in the top ten. Per germline, CDR1 SGHRS and CDR2 YFSETQ. The CDR3 is 14 amino acids. V shed 4 bases and J shed 1 base, with 10 bases lying between them. Study conclusions and caveats: The sample set comprised mostly white British donors with more females, and clonal diversity was possibly underestimated. Recipients of two AZD1222 doses showed rising Spike-specific TCR breadth and depth. Seropositivity was recorded at baseline in only 5 or 6 AZD1222 recipients.

On this clone itself: The antigen remains undetermined.

V gene TRBV5-1 combines with J gene TRBJ2-3; D call uncertain. The sequencing here drew on peripheral blood, taken on day 0 of AZD1222 vaccination. This receptor was taken from an adult in good health. The CDR3 loop reads CASSRLGGTDTQYF. CDR3 nucleotide sequence: TGCGCCAGCAGCCGTTTGGGTGGCACAGATACGCAGTATTTT.